This T cell receptor (beta chain) was documented in a study of early T cells in non-severe SARS-CoV-2 infection. Across the whole study: Sequencing of unsorted whole blood was done on bulk RNA, leaving chains unpaired.

Germline V gives CDR1 SGHKS, CDR2 YYEKEE (reference sequence). V lost 4 bases and J lost 6; bases outside the gene matches: 8. The CDR3 has 15 amino acids. Individual cDNA molecules were tagged with unique molecular identifiers. TCRdb processed the 5' RACE reads anew with MiXCR; each CDR3 protein has one entry. The table includes more than 65,000 distinct CDR3 sequences, roughly 4.5% detected once. To note about this clonotype: Its matching antigen is unknown.

Study-wide points: VDJdb matching, biased toward anti-spike CD8 responses, missed private and CD4 specificities.

This chain connects TRBV5-5 to TRBJ2-7; TRBD1 agrees at 12 bases. Sample: whole blood, taken at baseline. The clonotype comes from an adult who was a healthcare worker with PCR-confirmed SARS-CoV-2 infection or an uninfected control (not recorded which). The donor label of this sample is uncertain. In DNA form, the CDR3 reads TGTGCCAGCAGCCTCTTGGGACAGGGGGCCGGCGAGCAGTACTTC. Its protein is CASSLLGQGAGEQYF.